This T cell receptor (beta chain) was sequenced for a study of control samples from healthy donors and cancer patients. The V end was cut by 5 bases, the J end by 4 bases, with 20 bases between. The CDR3 has 16 residues. Germline values: CDR1 SGHAT, CDR2 FQNNGV. Profiling relied on immunoSEQ multiplex PCR, and the TCRdb table lists in-frame clones only, not all of them. The table includes roughly 120,000 clones, roughly nine tenths detected once. Source material: PBMCs. The receptor's source is a woman aged 45-65 years with colorectal cancer. The chain links TRBV11-2 to TRBJ1-1; D not resolved. CDR3 in DNA: TGTGCCAGCAGCCCCAAAGGCCTTAAGTCGAGCACTGAAGCTTTCTTT. As protein: CASSPKGLKSSTEAFF.